A selection of T cell receptor beta chains follows, all from one sample in a study of naive and memory T cell subsets. MiXCR, run by TCRdb on the UMI-ligation and nested PCR reads, gives a single entry per CDR3 protein. The table has some 25,000 distinct CDR3 sequences, around 4.9% seen once. Input material: blood. These TCRs come from an adult in good health. Each CDR3 is given with its conserved first and last residue. Each record gives: J gene, D gene, V gene, clone size, CDR3 DNA, CDR3 protein. A D gene is named only where the DNA matches it firmly. Clone size is not always given. Where it is, it says once, few, many or a class for expanded clones.

TRBJ1-1 NA TRBV10-3 many TGTGCCATCAAAGGCGACTCCACTGAAGCTTTCTTT CAIKGDSTEAFF
TRBJ2-2 NA TRBV18 few TGTGCCAGCTCACCGTCGGAAGGGGTCACCGGGGAGCTGTTTTTT CASSPSEGVTGELFF
TRBJ2-1 NA TRBV12-3/TRBV12-4 many TGTGCCAGCAGCGGTCGGTTCTTC CASSGRFF
TRBJ2-1 NA TRBV5-6 NA TGTGCCAGCAGCTTGCTGAGGATAAATGAGCAGTTCTTC CASSLLRINEQFF
TRBJ1-1 NA TRBV30 NA TGTGCCTCCCAGGGGTGTTACACTGAAGCTTTCTTT CASQGCYTEAFF
TRBJ1-1 TRBD1 TRBV5-8 many TGTGCCAGCAGCCGGGACAGGGGAACTGAAGCTTTCTTT CASSRDRGTEAFF
TRBJ2-2 NA TRBV7-9 few TGTGCCAGCAGCTTCGGGACACCCAACACCGGGGAGCTGTTTTTT CASSFGTPNTGELFF
TRBJ2-6 NA TRBV5-1 many TGCGCCAGCAACCAGGGGTTAAGCTCTGGGGCCAACGTCCTGACTTTC CASNQGLSSGANVLTF
TRBJ2-7 NA TRBV9 few TGTGCCAGCAGCGTAGAGGGGAGTTCCTACGAGCAGTACTTC CASSVEGSSYEQYF
TRBJ2-6 NA TRBV29-1 many TGCAGCGTTGTAGCAGCCAGCTCTGGGGCCAACGTCCTGACTTTC CSVVAASSGANVLTF
TRBJ1-1 NA TRBV20-1 many TGCAGTGCCTATAGCGGGGGGGAGGGTCAGTCTGCTTTCTTT CSAYSGGEGQSAFF
TRBJ1-1 NA TRBV27 many TGTGCCAGCAGTTCAGGGATGAACACTGAAGCTTTCTTT CASSSGMNTEAFF
TRBJ2-1 TRBD2 TRBV6-1 many TGTGCCAGCAGTGAAGAGGGACTAGCTGTCAATGAGCAGTTCTTC CASSEEGLAVNEQFF
TRBJ1-1 NA TRBV7-2 many TGTGCCAGCAGCCCGGTAATGAACACTGAAGCTTTCTTT CASSPVMNTEAFF
TRBJ1-2 TRBD1 TRBV29-1 few TGCAGCGTTACCGGGACAGGGGGCGGTAGCTATGGCTACACCTTC CSVTGTGGGSYGYTF
TRBJ1-2 NA TRBV5-4 few TGTGCCAGCAGCTTGAACCGAGCCGCGCACTATGGCTACACCTTC CASSLNRAAHYGYTF
TRBJ2-4 NA TRBV20-1 many TGCAGTGCTATTTTCTTGGAGAGCCTAGCCAAAAACATTCAGTACTTC CSAIFLESLAKNIQYF
TRBJ2-7 NA TRBV29-1 many TGCAGCGCTTGGTTACCCGGGGCCTACGAGCAGTACTTC CSAWLPGAYEQYF
TRBJ2-5 NA TRBV7-2 few TGTGCCAGCAGCCCCCCACGGGGGGCGAGGGAGACCCAGTACTTC CASSPPRGARETQYF
TRBJ2-1 TRBD2 TRBV29-1 many TGCAGCGTTGAAGACGGACTAGCGGGTGGCAATGAGCAGTTCTTC CSVEDGLAGGNEQFF
TRBJ2-7 NA TRBV20-1 many TGCAGTGCGGTCTTTGGGTACGAGCAGTACTTC CSAVFGYEQYF
TRBJ1-1 NA TRBV5-1 many TGCGCCAGCAGCTTGGGGGGGACTTCGAACACTGAAGCTTTCTTT CASSLGGTSNTEAFF
TRBJ2-3 NA TRBV10-3 many TGTGCCATCAGTGAGCCGAGCGCAGATACGCAGTATTTT CAISEPSADTQYF
TRBJ1-1 NA TRBV6-1 NA TGTGCCAGCAGTGAATCCCCGGGCCGCGACACTGAAGCTTTCTTT CASSESPGRDTEAFF